The 17 T cell receptor beta chains below all came from one sample that was sequenced in a study of blood T cell repertoires in COVID-19. Generated by immunoSEQ multiplex PCR, the TCRdb table keeps only in-frame clones and is missing some. The sample includes more than 250,000 clones, around 88% of them seen just once. The sequencing sample was made of PBMCs or T cells enriched from blood (not recorded which). Receptors originate from a woman between 40 and 50 years old who had recovered from COVID-19.

The chain employs TRBV7-8 and TRBJ2-3, with unresolved D. Trimming stripped 7 bases from V and 12 bases from J, with 20 bases between. Germline-derived CDR1 and CDR2 are SGHVS and FQNEAQ. This CDR3 is built from 13 residues. CDR3 sequence: CASNPLSGGPQYF. CDR3 in DNA: TGTGCCAGCAACCCGCTTAGTGGCGGTCCCCAGTATTTT.

CDR3 in amino acids: CASSLIAGQSTDTQYF. CDR3 sequence (DNA): TGCGCCAGCAGCTTGATTGCCGGACAGAGCACAGATACGCAGTATTTT. V is TRBV5-1 and J is TRBJ2-3, with D perhaps matching TRBD1 (6 bases). Trimming shortened V by 1 base and J by 0 bases, and 12 bases separated the two germline ends. The CDR3 extends over 16 amino acids. Germline V gene sequence: CDR1 SGHRS, CDR2 YFSETQ.

The rearrangement links TRBV3-1 (or the pseudogene TRBV3-2) to TRBJ1-4; 7 bases agree with TRBD1. Germline values: CDR1 LGHDT, CDR2 YNNKEL (reference sequence). The CDR3 runs to 17 residues. V was clipped by 2 bases and J by 7 bases; unmatched bases: 13. Here the CDR3 reads CASSQRGRGRWGEKLFF. DNA for the CDR3: TGTGCCAGCAGCCAAAGGGGAAGGGGGCGATGGGGTGAAAAACTGTTTTTT.

The chain combines TRBV18 with TRBJ1-2, with D possibly matching TRBD1 (5 bases). CDR1 and CDR2 (germline): KGHSH, LQKENI. With 1 base removed from V and 7 bases from J, the gap between germline ends came to 22 bases. This CDR3 has 17 amino acids. This CDR3 reads CASSPRGELRPVGGYTF. CDR3 in DNA: TGTGCCAGCTCACCACGGGGGGAATTGAGACCCGTGGGTGGCTACACCTTC.

The chain links TRBV3-1 (or the pseudogene TRBV3-2) to TRBJ2-5, with D tentatively TRBD1 (6 bases). The CDR3 length is 13 residues. CDR1 and CDR2 (germline): LGHDT, YNNKEL (reference sequence). V was cut by 6 bases and J by 0 bases, with 8 bases left in between. CDR3 sequence (DNA): TGTGCCAGCAGAGGGACAAACCAAGAGACCCAGTACTTC. As protein: CASRGTNQETQYF.

The rearrangement uses TRBV6-2 or TRBV6-3 and TRBJ1-1, with 7 bases that match TRBD1. Germline V lookup: CDR1 MNHEY, CDR2 SVGEGT. CDR3 length: 14 amino acids. V lost 5 bases to trimming and J lost 1 base; unmatched junction nucleotides: 4. The CDR3 spells CASSPQGWNTEAFF. The CDR3 DNA reads TGTGCCAGCAGTCCACAGGGGTGGAACACTGAAGCTTTCTTT.

The V and J genes are TRBV28 and TRBJ2-7; the match to TRBD2 covers 8 bases. V trimming: 2 bases; J trimming: 2 bases; junction bases outside the gene matches: 5. Germline V CDR1 and CDR2: MDHEN, SYDVKM. The CDR3 spans 15 residues. The CDR3 sequence is CASSLALAGPYEQYF. Here the CDR3 DNA reads TGTGCCAGCAGTTTAGCGCTAGCGGGTCCCTACGAGCAGTACTTC.

This chain links TRBV7-2 with TRBJ2-2; D unresolved. The CDR3 extends over 16 amino acids. Germline CDR1 SGHTA, CDR2 FQGNSA. V dropped 0 bases and J dropped 0 bases, with 8 bases sitting between them. CDR3 sequence reads: CASSLAHRANTGELFF. The CDR3 DNA reads TGTGCCAGCAGCTTAGCGCACCGGGCGAACACCGGGGAGCTGTTTTTT.

The sample holds a few counts of this clone. This chain uses TRBV19 with TRBJ2-1, with TRBD2 as a possible D gene (5 bases). Per germline, CDR1 LNHDA and CDR2 SQIVND (reference sequence). The V gene lost 2 bases and the J gene lost 11 bases, with 16 bases spanning the gap. This CDR3 comprises 14 residues. The chain's CDR3 is CASSIPTTSPQQFF. DNA for the CDR3: TGTGCCAGTAGTATACCTACAACTAGTCCACAGCAGTTCTTC.

This clone appeared a few times. The rearrangement uses TRBV4-3 and TRBJ2-7, with D unresolved. CDR3 length: 12 amino acids. Germline CDR1 and CDR2: LGHNA and YSLEER. The V and J ends lost 6 bases and 3 bases respectively, with 9 bases between them. CDR3 in amino acids: CASRHSYYEQYF. The DNA for the CDR3 is TGCGCCAGCAGACATAGCTACTACGAGCAGTACTTC.

Only one count was recorded for this clone. The rearrangement joins TRBV5-1 to TRBJ2-7; maybe TRBD2 (6 bases). V shed 4 bases and J shed 0 bases, with 17 bases lying between them. The CDR3 consists of 16 residues. CDR1 and CDR2 from the germline V gene are SGHRS and YFSETQ. CDR3 DNA sequence: TGCGCCAGCAGCGTGGCCGGGACTGGAAGCTCCTACGAGCAGTACTTC. Its translation: CASSVAGTGSSYEQYF.

The J gene is TRBJ1-2, the V gene TRBV24-1; a possible D gene is TRBD1 (6 bases). The CDR3 totals 14 residues. Germline V gene sequence: CDR1 KGHDR, CDR2 SFDVKD. Trimming removed 3 bases from V and 6 bases from J, with 13 bases in between. CDR3: CATSDEIGTNGYTF. The CDR3 bases are TGTGCCACCAGTGATGAAATTGGGACAAATGGCTACACCTTC.

The chain combines TRBV10-1 with TRBJ1-3, with TRBD1 matching 8 bases. The CDR3 is 15 amino acids. Germline CDR1 is WNHNN and CDR2 is SYGVQD (reference sequence). Trimming removed 6 bases from V and 4 bases from J; junction bases left unmatched: 8. Here the CDR3 reads CASRDRVGSGNTIYF. The CDR3 bases are TGCGCCAGCAGGGACAGGGTTGGGTCAGGAAACACCATATATTTT.

In DNA form, the CDR3 reads TGTGCCAGCAGCTTTTCTGGAGATGGCTACACCTTC. It translates to CASSFSGDGYTF. The chain has TRBV11-1 and TRBJ1-2; unclear D gene. This CDR3 comprises 12 residues. V was pared by 3 bases and J by 6 bases, with 8 bases between. CDR1 and CDR2 (germline): SGHAT, FQDESV (reference sequence).

V usage is TRBV28 and J usage is TRBJ2-3, with TRBD2 as a possible D gene (5 bases). Deletions cut 7 bases from V and 3 bases from J, with 11 bases between. This CDR3 has 13 amino acids. In germline, CDR1 is MDHEN, CDR2 SYDVKM. The CDR3 DNA reads as TGTGCCAGCATAGGACTGTATACAGATACGCAGTATTTT. This translates into CASIGLYTDTQYF.

The rearrangement joins TRBV3-1 (or the pseudogene TRBV3-2) to TRBJ1-1, with TRBD1 identical over 12 bases. V was pared by 1 base and J by 11 bases, with 2 bases of the junction left unmatched. The CDR3 runs 13 residues. Germline CDR1 LGHDT, CDR2 YNNKEL (reference sequence). The chain's CDR3 is CASSQGDRGQAFF. The CDR3 bases are TGTGCCAGCAGCCAAGGGGACAGGGGGCAGGCTTTCTTT.

This chain joins TRBV19 and TRBJ2-1; no clear D. The CDR3 is made up of 15 amino acids. The germline gives CDR1 LNHDA, CDR2 SQIVND (reference sequence). Between the trimmed V and J ends, which lost 6 bases and 0 bases, there was a span of 12 bases. CDR3 sequence: CASSSRLTSYNEQFF. In DNA, the CDR3 is TGTGCCAGTAGCTCAAGACTGACCTCCTACAATGAGCAGTTCTTC. Drawing the rest from reference TRBV19 and TRBJ2-1, the complete variable domain is DGGITQSPKYLFRKEGQNVTLSCEQNLNHDAMYWYRQDPGQGLRLIYYSQIVNDFQKGDIAEGYSVSREKKESFPLTVTSAQKNPTAFYLCASSSRLTSYNEQFFGPGTRLTVL.